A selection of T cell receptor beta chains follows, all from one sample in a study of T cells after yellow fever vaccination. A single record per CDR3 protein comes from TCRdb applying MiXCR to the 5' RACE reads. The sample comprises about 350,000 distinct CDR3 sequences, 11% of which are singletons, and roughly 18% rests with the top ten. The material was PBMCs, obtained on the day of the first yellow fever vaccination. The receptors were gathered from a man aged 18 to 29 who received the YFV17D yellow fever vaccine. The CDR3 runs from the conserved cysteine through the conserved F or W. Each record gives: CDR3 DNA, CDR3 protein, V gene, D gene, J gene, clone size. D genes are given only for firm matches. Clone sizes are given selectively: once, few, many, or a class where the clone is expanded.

CDR3nt: TGTGCCAGCACCAACCCTCTCCGTGGCGGGGGGGCCGATGATACGCAGTATTTT
CDR3aa: CASTNPLRGGGADDTQYF
v_gene: TRBV6-2/TRBV6-3
d_gene: TRBD2
j_gene: TRBJ2-3
abundance: few

CDR3nt: TGTGCCAGCAGTTACTGGAGGGGGTCTCACAGTGAAGCTTTCTTT
CDR3aa: CASSYWRGSHSEAFF
v_gene: TRBV6-5
d_gene: .
j_gene: TRBJ1-1
abundance: few

CDR3nt: TGCAGCGTTGTTGGGGATTGGAACACTGAAGCTTTCTTT
CDR3aa: CSVVGDWNTEAFF
v_gene: TRBV29-1
d_gene: .
j_gene: TRBJ1-1
abundance: few

CDR3nt: TGTGCCAGCAGTTACAGCCAGGGTGGTCAGACCCAGTACTTC
CDR3aa: CASSYSQGGQTQYF
v_gene: TRBV6-5
d_gene: .
j_gene: TRBJ2-5
abundance: few

CDR3nt: TGTGCCAGCAGCTTGGGTGGGGGACACGGGGGTCAGCCCCAGCATTTT
CDR3aa: CASSLGGGHGGQPQHF
v_gene: TRBV7-8
d_gene: .
j_gene: TRBJ1-5
abundance: few

CDR3nt: TGCGCCAGCAGCCAAGCGACAGGCCGTCAAGAGACCCAGTACTTC
CDR3aa: CASSQATGRQETQYF
v_gene: TRBV4-1
d_gene: .
j_gene: TRBJ2-5
abundance: few

CDR3nt: TGTGCCATCAGTGACTCGCAGCTGGGGAGGAGCACCGGGGAGCTGTTTTTT
CDR3aa: CAISDSQLGRSTGELFF
v_gene: TRBV10-3
d_gene: .
j_gene: TRBJ2-2
abundance: .

CDR3nt: TGTGCCAGCAGTTCCGAGACAGGCCGATACTCTGGAAACACCATATATTTT
CDR3aa: CASSSETGRYSGNTIYF
v_gene: TRBV6-5
d_gene: .
j_gene: TRBJ1-3
abundance: few

CDR3nt: TGTGCCACCAGCGGGTTGGGTGGGGACACTGAAGCTTTCTTT
CDR3aa: CATSGLGGDTEAFF
v_gene: TRBV24-1
d_gene: .
j_gene: TRBJ1-1
abundance: .

CDR3nt: TGCAGTGCTAGCGGGGGCAGGGGTAACTATGGCTACACCTTC
CDR3aa: CSASGGRGNYGYTF
v_gene: TRBV20-1
d_gene: .
j_gene: TRBJ1-2
abundance: few

CDR3nt: TGTGCCAGCAGCCTCGTGATGGCCAATCAGCCCCAGCATTTT
CDR3aa: CASSLVMANQPQHF
v_gene: TRBV7-2
d_gene: .
j_gene: TRBJ1-5
abundance: .

CDR3nt: TGTGCCAGCAGCAACAGGGGCCATGAGCAGTTCTTC
CDR3aa: CASSNRGHEQFF
v_gene: TRBV11-3
d_gene: TRBD1
j_gene: TRBJ2-1
abundance: .

CDR3nt: TGCGCCAGCAGCAGGCGGGGGCCCTACAATGAGCAGTTCTTC
CDR3aa: CASSRRGPYNEQFF
v_gene: TRBV5-1
d_gene: .
j_gene: TRBJ2-1
abundance: few

CDR3nt: TGTGCCAGCAGTTCCAGCGGGTCTAGCACAGATACGCAGTATTTT
CDR3aa: CASSSSGSSTDTQYF
v_gene: TRBV7-3
d_gene: .
j_gene: TRBJ2-3
abundance: .

CDR3nt: TGCGCCAGCAGCTTGATGGGTGCCTCTGAAGCTTTCTTT
CDR3aa: CASSLMGASEAFF
v_gene: TRBV5-1
d_gene: .
j_gene: TRBJ1-1
abundance: .

CDR3nt: TGTGCCAGCAGTTTTACAAGGACAGGGGTCGGGGAGGAGCTGTTTTTT
CDR3aa: CASSFTRTGVGEELFF
v_gene: TRBV12-3/TRBV12-4
d_gene: TRBD1
j_gene: TRBJ2-2
abundance: few

CDR3nt: TGTGCCAGCCAGTGGACTACCGCTACAGATGAGCAGTTCTTC
CDR3aa: CASQWTTATDEQFF
v_gene: TRBV2
d_gene: .
j_gene: TRBJ2-1
abundance: .

CDR3nt: TGTGCCAGCTCACCAGTTGGACAGGGTTACGAGCAGTACTTC
CDR3aa: CASSPVGQGYEQYF
v_gene: TRBV18
d_gene: TRBD1
j_gene: TRBJ2-7
abundance: few

CDR3nt: TGTGCCAGCAGCAAGACACTGAACACTGAAGCTTTCTTT
CDR3aa: CASSKTLNTEAFF
v_gene: TRBV12-3/TRBV12-4
d_gene: .
j_gene: TRBJ1-1
abundance: few

CDR3nt: TGCGCCAGCAGCCAAACCTGGACAGACTACAATGAGCAGTTCTTC
CDR3aa: CASSQTWTDYNEQFF
v_gene: TRBV4-1
d_gene: .
j_gene: TRBJ2-1
abundance: few

CDR3nt: TGTGCCAGCAGCCCACTCCGGGGGAGCGGGGCGGACGAGACCCAGTACTTC
CDR3aa: CASSPLRGSGADETQYF
v_gene: TRBV3-1
d_gene: TRBD2
j_gene: TRBJ2-5
abundance: .

CDR3nt: TGTGCCAGCAGTTTGGTCCCCTATACGCAGTATTTT
CDR3aa: CASSLVPYTQYF
v_gene: TRBV12-3/TRBV12-4
d_gene: .
j_gene: TRBJ2-3
abundance: many

CDR3nt: TGTGCCAGCAGTTCCGGACAGGGAGCTTATGTCTACACCTTC
CDR3aa: CASSSGQGAYVYTF
v_gene: TRBV28
d_gene: TRBD1
j_gene: TRBJ1-2
abundance: .

CDR3nt: TGCAGTGCTAGAAGCCACAGGGGCGGAGGCTACACCTTC
CDR3aa: CSARSHRGGGYTF
v_gene: TRBV20-1
d_gene: TRBD1
j_gene: TRBJ1-2
abundance: .

CDR3nt: TGTGCCAGCAGTTTACTGGACTTGAGCAAAGAGACCCAGTACTTC
CDR3aa: CASSLLDLSKETQYF
v_gene: TRBV28
d_gene: .
j_gene: TRBJ2-5
abundance: few

CDR3nt: TGTGCCAGCAGCTCCCATCACGGCACTGAAGCTTTCTTT
CDR3aa: CASSSHHGTEAFF
v_gene: TRBV7-2
d_gene: .
j_gene: TRBJ1-1
abundance: many

CDR3nt: TGTGCCAGCAGCTTAACTAGCGGGGAGTACACCGGGGAGCTGTTTTTT
CDR3aa: CASSLTSGEYTGELFF
v_gene: TRBV7-3
d_gene: TRBD2
j_gene: TRBJ2-2
abundance: few

CDR3nt: TGTGCCAGCAGTTCGGGACAGGGGTCCGCGGAGACCCAGTACTTC
CDR3aa: CASSSGQGSAETQYF
v_gene: TRBV27
d_gene: TRBD1
j_gene: TRBJ2-5
abundance: few

CDR3nt: TGTGCCAGCAGCCAGGACTCAGGGTTCACCGGGGAGCTGTTTTTT
CDR3aa: CASSQDSGFTGELFF
v_gene: TRBV5-5
d_gene: .
j_gene: TRBJ2-2
abundance: few